Sequencing of this T cell receptor beta chain was carried out in a study of T cell repertoires in ileal Crohn's disease. General observations from the study: High-frequency clones were more common in sorted CD8 than CD4 cells. Within the first postoperative year, endoscopy came at median approximately 6.9 months. Every patient over 26.8% clonality showed endoscopic recurrence.

As concerns this clone: What it recognizes is unknown.

Time point specified: neoterminal ileum biopsy at postoperative endoscopy, about 6 months after surgery. Each sample's TCRB immunosequencing used 500 to 550 nanograms of biopsy DNA. Sequenced by immunoSEQ multiplex PCR; TCRdb stores in-frame clones only, minus some. Of more than 2,500 clones detected, 70% to 85% appear once; the ten largest clones hold 36%. Sequencing used ileal tissue. This TCR was recovered from an adult with Crohn's disease.

CDR3 nucleotides: TGTGCCAGCAGCGTAGAGGGGAGCGGGGGCCCTTTTAGCACAGATACGCAGTATTTT. Amino acid sequence: CASSVEGSGGPFSTDTQYF. This chain connects TRBV9 to TRBJ2-3; 8 bases match TRBD2. The CDR3 is 19 residues long. Germline V lookup: CDR1 SGDLS, CDR2 YYNGEE. J was trimmed by 0 bases and V by 0 bases; bases with no gene match: 12.